These 27 T cell receptor beta chains were sequenced from one sample in a study of T cell clonality in common variable immunodeficiency. Repertoires were generated with immunoSEQ multiplex PCR, while TCRdb's copy carries only in-frame clones and drops some. The record shows around 47,000 clones for this sample, with no singletons present. The sequenced sample consisted of peripheral blood mononuclear cells. These receptors were collected from a person between 18 and 70 years old in good health.

This clone was seen ten or more times. The read stops 3 residues short of the end of the CDR3; the missing end is completed from the germline J gene. This chain connects TRBV30 to TRBJ1-1; the D is unclear. Germline CDR1 and CDR2: GTSNPN and SVGIG (reference sequence). The CDR3 is 12 amino acids. CDR3 DNA, as far as it was read: TGTGCCTGGAGTGAGGCCATCCAAGGA. This encodes CAWSEAIQG. The whole CDR3 sequence reads CAWSEAIQGAFF.

This clone was observed many times. The CDR3 end is not reached by the read, which stops 3 residues before it; the germline J gene fills it in. The rearrangement uses TRBV14 and TRBJ2-5; TRBD2 aligns across 7 bases. V gave up 3 bases and J gave up 4 bases; unmatched junction bases: 2. The CDR3 loop spans 13 amino acids. In germline, CDR1 is SGHDN, CDR2 FVKESK. This CDR3 is CASSHWGGETQYF. CDR3 DNA (partial): TGTGCCAGCAGCCATTGGGGGGGAGAGACC.

There are many counts of this clone. With the read ending 3 residues before the CDR3 end, the germline J gene is used to fill in that end. This chain connects TRBV5-1 to TRBJ1-1; perhaps TRBD1 as D (6 bases). V shed 0 bases and J shed 4 bases, with 16 bases lying between them. The germline CDR1 and CDR2 sequences are SGHRS and YFSETQ. The CDR3 totals 16 residues. CDR3 DNA (partial): TGCGCCAGCAGCTTGGTGCAGGGGCCACTTGGCACTGAA. Its translation is CASSLVQGPLGTE. The complete CDR3 protein is CASSLVQGPLGTEAFF.

The table lists this clone with many counts. The read ends 3 residues shy of where the CDR3 ends; the end is completed using the germline J gene. This sequence joins TRBV2 and TRBJ2-3; D uncertain. This CDR3 is built from 15 residues. Trimming removed 7 bases at V and 6 bases at J, with 20 bases between. CDR1 is SNHLY and CDR2 is FYNNEI in the germline V gene. Incomplete CDR3 DNA: TGTGCCAGCACCCTGAGCACCTCCCCTATCGATACG. It is translated as CASTLSTSPIDT. The complete CDR3 sequence is CASTLSTSPIDTQYF. Complete variable domain (other parts from reference TRBV2 and TRBJ2-3): EPEVTQTPSHQVTQMGQEVILRCVPISNHLYFYWYRQILGQKVEFLVSFYNNEISEKSEIFDDQFSVERPDGSNFTLKIRSTKLEDSAMYFCASTLSTSPIDTQYFGPGTRLTVL.

This clone was recorded at least ten times. The read terminates 3 residues ahead of where the CDR3 ends, so the germline J gene completes it. The chain has TRBV7-9 and TRBJ1-4; TRBD1 aligns across 9 bases. With V trimmed by 5 bases and J by 7 bases, 8 bases remained unmatched. CDR3 length: 15 amino acids. The V gene's germline CDR1 is SEHNR and CDR2 FQNEAQ (reference sequence). The CDR3 spells CASSGRDRDVEKLFF. CDR3 DNA, as far as it was read: TGTGCCAGCAGCGGCCGGGACAGGGATGTTGAAAAA.

This clone was seen ten or more times. The read terminates 3 residues before the CDR3 end, so the remaining end is supplied by the germline J gene. The V gene is TRBV2, the J gene TRBJ2-3; 7 bases map to TRBD2. The CDR3 is made up of 14 amino acids. CDR1 is SNHLY, CDR2 FYNNEI, per germline. J gave up 0 bases and V 4 bases, and 1 base lay outside the gene matches. CDR3 bases read: TGTGCCAGCAGTGTCGGGGGGAGCACAGATACG. Its protein is CASSVGGSTDT. The whole CDR3 is CASSVGGSTDTQYF.

This clone has ten or more counts. The read halts 3 residues ahead of the CDR3 end, with the missing end drawn from the germline J gene. The chain joins TRBV18 to TRBJ2-5; 7 nucleotides line up with TRBD2. The CDR3 is made up of 14 amino acids. Losses at the gene ends were 6 bases for V and 4 bases for J; bases not matched to a gene: 8. Per the germline V gene, CDR1 is KGHSH and CDR2 is LQKENI. The CDR3 region is CASSREYVVETQYF. Incomplete CDR3 DNA: TGTGCCAGCTCGCGGGAGTATGTCGTAGAGACC.

This clone was detected many times. The DNA ends 3 residues before the CDR3 does, and the rest of the CDR3 is filled in from the germline J gene. This chain links TRBV20-1 with TRBJ2-5; a possible D gene is TRBD1 (6 bases). This CDR3 spans 13 amino acids. V lost 4 bases and J lost 3, with 12 bases in between. Germline CDR1 reads DFQATT; CDR2 reads SNEGSKA (reference sequence). The DNA read from the CDR3 is TGCAGTGCTAATTACAGGGAAGAAGAGACC. It codes for CSANYREEET. The entire CDR3 sequence reads CSANYREEETQYF.

Many counts were recorded for this clone. Sequencing ends 3 residues short of the CDR3 end; the germline J gene provides the rest. The chain uses TRBV9 and TRBJ2-1; TRBD2 matches 9 bases. The CDR3 runs 16 residues. In germline, CDR1 is SGDLS, CDR2 YYNGEE. With 3 bases clipped from V and 2 bases from J, the junction kept 6 bases outside the gene matches. The CDR3 DNA, read in part, is TGTGCCAGCAGCGGGCCCCAGCGGGGGGCCTACAATGAG. This sequence encodes CASSGPQRGAYNE. In full, the CDR3 is CASSGPQRGAYNEQFF.

There are many counts of this clone. The read terminates 3 residues ahead of where the CDR3 ends, so the germline J gene completes it. The chain is built from TRBV29-1 and TRBJ2-7, with 7 bases identical to TRBD1. CDR1 is SQVTM, CDR2 ANQGSEA, per germline. This CDR3 spans 13 amino acids. Germline trimming cut 3 bases from V and 5 bases from J; bases unmatched to any gene: 7. Partial CDR3 DNA: TGCAGCGTTGAGGACAGGTTGGGGAACGAG. Amino acids: CSVEDRLGNE. The complete CDR3 reads CSVEDRLGNEQYF.

Many counts were recorded for this clone. The read falls 3 residues short of the CDR3 end, and the missing part is taken from the germline J gene. The V gene is TRBV7-9, the J gene TRBJ1-4; D ambiguous. Germline loops: CDR1 SEHNR, CDR2 FQNEAQ (reference sequence). The CDR3 sequence is 14 residues long. The V end lost 3 bases, the J end lost 7 bases, and 12 bases lay between the germline ends. CDR3 bases read: TGTGCCAGCAGCTTGACAAATTCGCGTGAAAAA. This codes for CASSLTNSREK. The CDR3 in full is CASSLTNSREKLFF.

This clone was detected many times. The read terminates 3 residues before the CDR3 end, so the remaining end is supplied by the germline J gene. The rearrangement joins TRBV5-1 to TRBJ1-4; 7 positions match TRBD1. Germline lookup yields CDR1 SGHRS and CDR2 YFSETQ. V was pared by 7 bases and J by 8 bases, with 11 bases of the junction left unmatched. This CDR3 comprises 14 residues. CDR3 region: CASAPGTVEEKLFF. The CDR3 DNA, read in part, is TGCGCCAGCGCCCCGGGGACAGTAGAGGAAAAA.

This clone was counted many times. The read ends 3 residues early relative to the CDR3; the germline J gene fills the gap. This chain uses TRBV7-3 with TRBJ1-1; 8 bases line up with TRBD1. V shed 2 bases and J 1 base; nucleotides not matched to a gene: 0. Germline loops: CDR1 SGHTA, CDR2 FQGTGA. The CDR3 is 14 amino acids. The CDR3 sequence is CASSLQGANTEAFF. Partial CDR3 DNA: TGTGCCAGCAGCTTACAGGGGGCGAACACTGAA.

A few counts support this clone. The CDR3 end lies 3 residues beyond the end of the read and is filled in from the germline J gene. The chain joins TRBV10-2 to TRBJ2-5, with 12 bases lining up with TRBD2. The CDR3 contains 16 residues. Germline CDR1 is WSHSY and CDR2 is SAAADI. Trimming took 6 bases from V and 4 from J; bases not matched to a gene: 9. The sequenced part of the CDR3 DNA is TGCGCCAGCAGCGCTAGCGGGAGGGCCGGGTTAGAGACC. This sequence encodes CASSASGRAGLET. The whole CDR3 sequence reads CASSASGRAGLETQYF.

This clone was observed many times. The CDR3 end falls 3 residues outside the read, so it is completed with the germline J gene. The V and J genes are TRBV7-3 and TRBJ1-6; TRBD1 might be the D (5 bases). The V end lost 0 bases, the J end lost 10 bases, and 13 bases lay between the germline ends. The CDR3 runs to 15 residues. Germline loops: CDR1 SGHTA, CDR2 FQGTGA. The covered CDR3 bases are TGTGCCAGCAGCTTAACGGGGGGGTTAGAATCACCC. This codes for CASSLTGGLESP. The entire CDR3 protein is CASSLTGGLESPLHF.

This clone occurred many times. With the read ending 3 residues before the CDR3 end, the germline J gene is used to fill in that end. The rearrangement links TRBV20-1 to TRBJ2-1; D perhaps matches TRBD1 (6 bases). Trimming pared 5 bases from V and 4 bases from J, leaving 6 bases between. This CDR3 has 11 amino acids. Germline V gene data show CDR1 as DFQATT and CDR2 as SNEGSKA (reference sequence). CDR3: CSAGQYNEQFF. The CDR3 DNA, read in part, is TGCAGTGCTGGACAGTACAATGAG.

This clone was seen ten or more times. Sequencing ends 3 residues short of the CDR3 end; the germline J gene provides the rest. The V call is TRBV19, the J call TRBJ2-1; TRBD2 agrees at 8 bases. This CDR3 contains 16 residues. Per germline, CDR1 LNHDA and CDR2 SQIVND (reference sequence). The V and J ends lost 8 bases and 3 bases, in that order; junction bases with no gene match: 12. The part of the CDR3 DNA that was read is TGTGCCAGTTCCGCTAGCGGGTCGAATCTCTACAATGAG. It encodes CASSASGSNLYNE. The whole CDR3 reads CASSASGSNLYNEQFF.

This clone came up many times. The observed sequence ends 3 residues before the CDR3 terminus, with the missing tail filled in from the germline J gene. The chain combines TRBV6-2 or TRBV6-3 with TRBJ2-3, with 9 bases aligning to TRBD1. Germline CDR1 reads MNHEY; CDR2 reads SVGEGT. The CDR3 runs to 16 residues. The V segment lost 5 bases and the J segment 4 bases; nucleotides outside the gene matches: 10. The DNA read from the CDR3 is TGTGCCAGCAGTCGGCAGGGGACAGGGTATGCAGATACG. Translation: CASSRQGTGYADT. The full CDR3 protein is CASSRQGTGYADTQYF.

This clone was seen repeatedly, ten times or more. The DNA ends 3 residues before the CDR3 does, and the rest of the CDR3 is filled in from the germline J gene. This chain connects TRBV7-3 to TRBJ2-5; D unresolved. V lost 6 bases and J 2 bases, leaving 10 bases between the germline ends. This CDR3 has 13 amino acids. In germline, CDR1 is SGHTA, CDR2 FQGTGA. The CDR3 bases that were read are TGTGCCAGCAGGTATCAAGCGCAAGAGACC. It translates to CASRYQAQET. The CDR3 in its entirety is CASRYQAQETQYF.

This clone was recorded many times. The read terminates 3 residues before the CDR3 end, so the remaining end is supplied by the germline J gene. The chain carries TRBV7-6 and TRBJ2-5; 12 nucleotides match TRBD2. This CDR3 spans 16 amino acids. The V segment lost 1 base and the J segment 1 base; nucleotides outside the gene matches: 1. CDR1 SGHVS and CDR2 FNYEAQ come from the germline V gene. The covered CDR3 bases are TGTGCCAGCAGCTTAGTGACTAGCGGGAGCCAAGAGACC. Its translation is CASSLVTSGSQET. The full CDR3 sequence reads CASSLVTSGSQETQYF.

This clone was counted many times. The read gets to within 3 residues of the CDR3 end, and the germline J gene fills in the rest. This chain connects TRBV28 to TRBJ2-2; 9 bases align to TRBD2. V lost 2 bases to trimming and J lost 7 bases; unmatched junction nucleotides: 5. Germline V lookup: CDR1 MDHEN, CDR2 SYDVKM. This CDR3 contains 15 residues. The CDR3 bases that were read are TGTGCCAGCAGTTTAAGTAGCGGGAGATTCGGGGAG. This codes for CASSLSSGRFGE. The complete CDR3 sequence is CASSLSSGRFGELFF.

This clone was seen a few times. The CDR3 end is not reached by the read, which stops 3 residues before it; the germline J gene fills it in. The chain links TRBV6-1 to TRBJ1-2, with D uncertain. The germline V gene encodes CDR1 MNHNS and CDR2 SASEGT. This CDR3 is built from 12 residues. The sequenced CDR3 bases are TGTGCCAGCAGTGCACAGCCAGATACC. Its translation is CASSAQPDT. The whole CDR3 protein reads CASSAQPDTYTF.

This clone was detected ten times or more. The read falls 3 residues short of the CDR3 end, and the missing part is taken from the germline J gene. V gene TRBV20-1 combines with J gene TRBJ1-1; no clear D. The CDR3 length is 12 residues. Germline-derived CDR1 and CDR2 are DFQATT and SNEGSKA (reference sequence). V was clipped by 1 base and J by 0 bases, with 3 bases between them. The CDR3 bases that were read are TGCAGTGCTAGAGCTCTGAACACTGAA. This codes for CSARALNTE. The full CDR3 reads CSARALNTEAFF.

This clone was detected only a few times. The read gets to within 3 residues of the CDR3 end, and the germline J gene fills in the rest. The V and J genes are TRBV11-2 and TRBJ2-3, with 10 bases aligning to TRBD2. CDR3 length equals 15 residues. The ends lost 8 bases at V and 4 bases at J; junction bases unmatched: 9. CDR1 is SGHAT, CDR2 FQNNGV, per germline. The CDR3 sequence: CASGGLAVGPDTQYF. CDR3 DNA, as far as it was read: TGTGCCAGCGGCGGACTAGCGGTGGGGCCAGATACG.

Points on this clone: Read sequence stops 3 residues before the CDR3 end, and the germline J gene provides the missing end. This chain joins TRBV11-2 and TRBJ2-3; no firm D call. Deletions cut 0 bases from V and 5 bases from J, with 6 bases between. In germline, CDR1 is SGHAT, CDR2 FQNNGV. The CDR3 length is 13 residues. The CDR3 sequence: CASSLDRVDTQYF. Partial CDR3 DNA: TGTGCCAGCAGCTTAGATAGGGTAGATACG.

Ten or more counts support this clone. The read ends 3 residues before the CDR3 terminus; that terminus is restored from the germline J gene. The chain joins TRBV5-1 to TRBJ2-7; TRBD2 matches at 8 bases. Germline V gives CDR1 SGHRS, CDR2 YFSETQ. V lost 4 bases and J lost 3; bases outside the gene matches: 6. The CDR3 has 14 amino acids. The CDR3 bases that were read are TGCGCCAGCAGCCAGCAGCGGGAGCGCTACGAG. This sequence encodes CASSQQRERYE. The full CDR3 protein reads CASSQQRERYEQYF.

This clone appeared a few times. The CDR3 is cut off 3 residues early in the read; its end comes from the germline J gene. The chain joins TRBV30 to TRBJ2-4, with TRBD1 matching 9 bases. The CDR3 loop spans 13 amino acids. Germline V gives CDR1 GTSNPN, CDR2 SVGIG (reference sequence). The CDR3 here is CAWIPTGGSSQYF. CDR3 DNA, as far as it was read: TGTGCCTGGATCCCGACAGGGGGGAGTAGT.